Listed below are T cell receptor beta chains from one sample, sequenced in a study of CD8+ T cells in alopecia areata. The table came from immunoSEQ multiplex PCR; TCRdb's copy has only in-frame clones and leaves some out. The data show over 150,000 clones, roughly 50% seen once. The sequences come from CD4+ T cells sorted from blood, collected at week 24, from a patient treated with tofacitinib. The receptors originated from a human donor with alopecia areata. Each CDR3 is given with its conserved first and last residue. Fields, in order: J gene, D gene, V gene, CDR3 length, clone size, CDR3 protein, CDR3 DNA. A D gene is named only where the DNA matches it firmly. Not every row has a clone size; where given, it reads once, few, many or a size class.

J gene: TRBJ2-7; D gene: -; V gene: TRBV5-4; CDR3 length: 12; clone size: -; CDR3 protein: CASSWGAYEQYF; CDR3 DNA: TGTGCCAGCAGCTGGGGGGCCTACGAGCAGTACTTC
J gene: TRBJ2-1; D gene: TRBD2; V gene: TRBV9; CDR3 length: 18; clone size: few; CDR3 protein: CASSARGLAGGSYNEQFF; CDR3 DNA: TGTGCCAGCAGCGCCCGGGGACTAGCGGGGGGGTCCTACAATGAGCAGTTCTTC
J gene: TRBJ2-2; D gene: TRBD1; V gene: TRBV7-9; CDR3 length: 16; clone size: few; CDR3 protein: CASSSGTALNTGELFF; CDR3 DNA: TGTGCCAGCAGCTCGGGGACAGCCCTGAACACCGGGGAGCTGTTTTTT
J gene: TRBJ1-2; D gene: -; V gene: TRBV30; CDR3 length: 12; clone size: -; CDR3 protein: CAWRVPPMGYTF; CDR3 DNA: TGTGCCTGGAGGGTACCCCCTATGGGCTACACCTTC
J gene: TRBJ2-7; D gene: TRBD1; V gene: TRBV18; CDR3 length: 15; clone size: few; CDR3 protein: CASSKGTGGRYEQYF; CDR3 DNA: TGTGCCAGCTCAAAAGGGACAGGGGGCCGCTACGAGCAGTACTTC
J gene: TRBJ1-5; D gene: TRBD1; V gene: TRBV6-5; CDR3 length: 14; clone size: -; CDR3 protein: CASRQGQYNQPQHF; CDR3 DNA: TGTGCCAGCAGGCAGGGACAGTACAATCAGCCCCAGCATTTT
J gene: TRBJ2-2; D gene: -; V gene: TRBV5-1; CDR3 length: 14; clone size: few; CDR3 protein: CASSLGRYTGELFF; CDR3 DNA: TGCGCCAGCAGCTTGGGCCGGTACACCGGGGAGCTGTTTTTT
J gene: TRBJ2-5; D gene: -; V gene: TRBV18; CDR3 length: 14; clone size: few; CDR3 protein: CASSPDRNQETQYF; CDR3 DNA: TGTGCCAGCTCACCGGACAGAAACCAAGAGACCCAGTACTTC
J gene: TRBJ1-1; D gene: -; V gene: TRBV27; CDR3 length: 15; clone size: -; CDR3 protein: CASSPLDMTGKEAFF; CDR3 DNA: TGTGCCAGCAGTCCCCTTGACATGACGGGGAAGGAAGCTTTCTTT
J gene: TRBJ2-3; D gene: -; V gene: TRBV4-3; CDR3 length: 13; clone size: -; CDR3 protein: CASSQRIADTQYF; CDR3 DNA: TGCGCCAGCAGCCAGCGAATTGCGGATACGCAGTATTTT
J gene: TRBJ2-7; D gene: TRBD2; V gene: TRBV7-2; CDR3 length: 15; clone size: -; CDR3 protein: CASSLAGPQRVEQYF; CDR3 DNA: TGTGCCAGCAGCCTAGCGGGCCCCCAGAGAGTAGAGCAGTACTTC
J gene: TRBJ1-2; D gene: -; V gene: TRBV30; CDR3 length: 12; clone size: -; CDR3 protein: CAWSKSHWGYTF; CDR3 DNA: TGTGCCTGGAGTAAGAGTCACTGGGGCTACACCTTC
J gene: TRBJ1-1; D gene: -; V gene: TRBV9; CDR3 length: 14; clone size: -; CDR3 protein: CASSVVEGSTEAFF; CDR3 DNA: TGTGCCAGCAGCGTAGTGGAGGGGAGCACTGAAGCTTTCTTT
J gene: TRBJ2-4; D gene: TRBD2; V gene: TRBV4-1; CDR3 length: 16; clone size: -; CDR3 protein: CASSPQVAGGLDIQYF; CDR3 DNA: TGCGCCAGCAGCCCGCAGGTAGCGGGAGGGTTAGACATTCAGTACTTC